The sequence of this TCR beta chain was determined in a study of T cells after yellow fever vaccination. In germline, CDR1 is SGHRS, CDR2 YFSETQ. Trimming removed 0 bases from V and 5 bases from J, with 5 bases in between. CDR3 length: 13 amino acids. TCRdb recomputed calls from the 5' RACE reads with MiXCR, one row per CDR3 protein. This sample carries 300,000 or so distinct CDR3 sequences, around 6.8% of them seen once, and the ten largest clones take 15% to 20%. This clonotype was seen many times. This specimen consisted of PBMCs, obtained roughly seven weeks after the first yellow fever vaccination. This TCR was sampled from a man younger than 30 who received the YFV17D yellow fever vaccine. This chain connects TRBV5-1 to TRBJ1-4; D gene uncertain. In nucleotides, the CDR3 is TGCGCCAGCAGCTTGGGGCAGAATGAAAAACTGTTTTTT. Protein product: CASSLGQNEKLFF.